One and the same sample provided the 9 T cell receptor beta chains below, sequenced in a study of blood T cells in healthy people across ages. PCR was performed a second time for roughly 7 to 11 cycles using a sample-barcoded 5' primer and a J-beta primer mix. MiXCR, run by TCRdb on the 5' RACE reads, gives a single entry per CDR3 protein. The sample holds approximately 360,000 distinct CDR3 sequences, over 45% seen once. What was sequenced was blood. Receptor source: a man between 60 and 70 years old in good health.

There are a few counts of this clonotype. The chain is built from TRBV7-9 and TRBJ2-4; 11 bases are a match to TRBD2. The last part of the DNA fits TRBJ2-7 better; the J call may be wrong. The germline CDR1 and CDR2 sequences are SEHNR and FQNEAQ (reference sequence). This CDR3 is 15 amino acids long. The CDR3 spells CASSSPGLAAYEQYF. The CDR3 bases are TGTGCCAGCAGCTCGCCGGGACTAGCGGCCTACGAGCAGTACTTC.

V and J are TRBV3-1 and TRBJ2-5; no clear D gene. The CDR3 consists of 15 residues. Germline loops: CDR1 LGHDT, CDR2 YNNKEL (reference sequence). V was trimmed by 0 bases and J by 2 bases, leaving 10 bases between them. The CDR3 nucleotides read TGTGCCAGCAGCCAAGATTCGGCCATTCAAGAGACCCAGTACTTC. Encoded protein: CASSQDSAIQETQYF.

This clonotype has only a few counts. The gene calls are TRBV24-1 and TRBJ2-1; 10 bases line up with TRBD2. Germline values: CDR1 KGHDR, CDR2 SFDVKD. The trim removed 7 bases at V and 7 bases at J, leaving 6 bases unmatched. The CDR3 spans 14 residues. The CDR3 nucleotides are TGTGCCACCAGGGAGGCTAGCGGGAGTAATGAGCAGTTCTTC. Translated, it gives CATREASGSNEQFF.

This chain uses TRBV27 with TRBJ2-1; D may be TRBD1 or TRBD2 (5 bases each). There are 14 residues in the CDR3. Trimming stripped 3 bases from V and 5 bases from J, with 11 bases between. CDR1 and CDR2 (germline): MNHEY, SMNVEV (reference sequence). CDR3 nucleotide sequence: TGTGCCAGCAGTTTTGCAGGGAGCCACAATGAGCAGTTCTTC. Amino acids: CASSFAGSHNEQFF.

With regard to this clonotype: A much more abundant neighbour one base away suggests this may be a read error. This sequence joins TRBV30 and TRBJ2-7, with no clear D. V shed 5 bases and J shed 7 bases, with 12 bases lying between them. Germline V gives CDR1 GTSNPN, CDR2 SVGIG (reference sequence). The CDR3 is made up of 11 amino acids. CDR3 DNA sequence: TGTGCCTGGGGCCACTACAATGAGCAGTACTTC. Protein sequence: CAWGHYNEQYF.

The chain has TRBV21-1 and TRBJ2-7; the table gives TRBD2 as D, unverified against the DNA. TRBV21-1 is deemed a pseudogene. This CDR3 spans 16 amino acids. In DNA, the CDR3 is TGTGCCAGCAGCAATCATGAGGGAGCGACCTCCTACGAGCAGTACTTC. Amino acids: CASSNHEGATSYEQYF.

The sample holds a few counts of this clonotype. The chain recombines TRBV20-1 with TRBJ2-7, with D uncertain. The germline V gene has CDR1 DFQATT and CDR2 SNEGSKA (reference sequence). The CDR3 extends over 14 amino acids. V was cut by 0 bases and J by 2 bases, with 11 bases left in between. The DNA of the CDR3 is TGCAGTGCTAGAGATGGGGTGCCCCCCTACGAGCAGTACTTC. Translation: CSARDGVPPYEQYF.

This chain uses TRBV29-1 with TRBJ2-7; either TRBD1 or TRBD2 may supply D (5 bases each). The length of the CDR3 is 12 residues. Germline loops: CDR1 SQVTM, CDR2 ANQGSEA. Trimming cost V 5 bases and J 2 bases, with 10 bases left between them. The CDR3 sequence: CSVTGTAYEQYF. As DNA, the CDR3 is TGCAGCGTTACTGGGACGGCCTACGAGCAGTACTTC.

The CDR3 nucleotides are TGCAGTGCTGACACCTCGGATCCGGCCGGATCCACCTACGAGCAGTACTTC. Protein product: CSADTSDPAGSTYEQYF. The V and J genes are TRBV20-1 and TRBJ2-7, with D uncertain. CDR1 is DFQATT, CDR2 SNEGSKA, per germline (reference sequence). This CDR3 has 17 residues. Trimming removed 5 bases from V and 2 bases from J, with 25 bases in between.